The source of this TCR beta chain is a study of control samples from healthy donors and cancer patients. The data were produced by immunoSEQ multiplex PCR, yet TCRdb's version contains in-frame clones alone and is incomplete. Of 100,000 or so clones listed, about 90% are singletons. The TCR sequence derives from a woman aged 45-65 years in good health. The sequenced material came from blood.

The CDR3 is CASSRATVPNTGELFF. CDR3 coding DNA: TGTGCCAGCAGCCGGGCAACAGTCCCGAACACCGGGGAGCTGTTTTTT. The chain employs TRBV4-2 and TRBJ2-2; no clear D gene. The length of the CDR3 is 16 residues. Between the trimmed V and J ends, which lost 4 bases and 0 bases, there was a span of 12 bases. Germline V gene sequence: CDR1 LGHNA, CDR2 YNFKEQ.